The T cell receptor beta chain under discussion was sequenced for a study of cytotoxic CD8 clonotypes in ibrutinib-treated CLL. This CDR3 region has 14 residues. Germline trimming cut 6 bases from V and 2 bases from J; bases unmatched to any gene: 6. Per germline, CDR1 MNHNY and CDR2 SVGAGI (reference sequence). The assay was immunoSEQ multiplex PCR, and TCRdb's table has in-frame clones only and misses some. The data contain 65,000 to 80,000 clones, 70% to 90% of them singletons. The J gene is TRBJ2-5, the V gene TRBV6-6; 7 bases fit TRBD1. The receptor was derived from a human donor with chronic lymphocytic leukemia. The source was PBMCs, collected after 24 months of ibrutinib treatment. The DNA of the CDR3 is TGTGCCAGCAGCCGGACAGGAGCGCAAGAGACCCAGTACTTC. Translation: CASSRTGAQETQYF.